The entry below gives a single T cell receptor beta chain sequence along with its context. Its specificity is unknown. The data originate from a study of cytomegalovirus exposure and HLA in healthy donors. In the study overall: From donors who were HLA-typed, an early data release held 65 million to 85 million unique TCRs.

Primers for the PCR totalled 60 Vbeta and 13 Jbeta. Sequencing was performed with immunoSEQ multiplex PCR; in TCRdb, only in-frame clones are kept and a portion is missing. The sample has over 150,000 clones; roughly four fifths are singletons. General study points: TCR beta V- and J-gene trimming, according to a later analysis, was linked to a missense DCLRE1C variant. An analysis that was carried out later associated 16,000 or so TCR beta sequences with HLA alleles at 0.05 false discovery rate.

Donors counted as nominally healthy when sampled, yet unrecorded immune exposures were likely. Germline-derived CDR1 and CDR2 are SEHNR and FQNEAQ (reference sequence). The V segment lost 5 bases and the J segment 8 bases; nucleotides outside the gene matches: 5. The CDR3 loop spans 14 amino acids. The gene calls are TRBV7-9 and TRBJ1-6; TRBD1 matches at 8 bases. The sequence was collected from a girl aged 5-17 years in good health and CMV-seropositive. Sample: PBMCs. Here the CDR3 reads CASSAGGWDSPLHF. DNA of the CDR3: TGTGCCAGCAGCGCAGGGGGCTGGGATTCACCCCTCCACTTT.